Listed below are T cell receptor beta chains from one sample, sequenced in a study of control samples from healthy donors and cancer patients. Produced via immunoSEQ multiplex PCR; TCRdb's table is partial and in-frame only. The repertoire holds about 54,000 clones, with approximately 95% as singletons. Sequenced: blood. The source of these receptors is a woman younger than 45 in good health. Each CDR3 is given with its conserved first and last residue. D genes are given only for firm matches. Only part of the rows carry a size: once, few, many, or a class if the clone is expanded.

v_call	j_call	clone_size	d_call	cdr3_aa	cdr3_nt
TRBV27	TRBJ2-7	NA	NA	CASSSSSYEQYF	TGTGCCAGCAGTTCTAGCTCCTACGAGCAGTACTTC
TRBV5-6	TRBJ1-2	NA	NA	CASSQDPNYGYTF	TGTGCCAGCAGCCAGGACCCTAACTATGGCTACACCTTC
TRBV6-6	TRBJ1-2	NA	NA	CASSYGAARPNYGYTF	TGTGCCAGCAGTTATGGGGCCGCCCGGCCTAACTATGGCTACACCTTC
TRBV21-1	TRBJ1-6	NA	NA	CANSSYNSPLHF	TGTGCGAATAGCTCCTATAATTCACCCCTCCACTTT
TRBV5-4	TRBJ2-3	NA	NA	CASSSDSTEENTDTQYF	TGTGCCAGCAGCTCCGATTCGACGGAAGAGAACACAGATACGCAGTATTTT
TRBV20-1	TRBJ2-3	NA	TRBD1	CSASSDRGATDTQYF	TGCAGTGCTAGTTCCGACAGGGGTGCTACAGATACGCAGTATTTT
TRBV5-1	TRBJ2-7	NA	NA	CASSHSYEQYF	TGCGCCAGCAGCCATTCCTACGAGCAGTACTTC
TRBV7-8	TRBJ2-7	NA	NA	CASSLVWAGETYEQYF	TGTGCCAGCAGCTTAGTTTGGGCAGGGGAGACCTACGAGCAGTACTTC
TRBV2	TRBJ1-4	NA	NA	CASSSGSTNEKLFF	TGTGCCAGCAGTTCGGGGTCAACTAATGAAAAACTGTTTTTT
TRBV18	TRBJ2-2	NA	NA	CASSPLPQGATGELFF	TGTGCCAGCTCCCCCTTGCCCCAGGGCGCCACCGGGGAGCTGTTTTTT
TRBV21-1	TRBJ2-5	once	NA	CASSAPLDRRESFYQETQYF	TGTGCCAGCAGCGCCCCCCTAGATCGGAGAGAAAGCTTTTACCAAGAGACCCAGTACTTC
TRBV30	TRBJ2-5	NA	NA	CAWSVFQGETQYF	TGTGCCTGGAGTGTATTCCAGGGGGAGACCCAGTACTTC
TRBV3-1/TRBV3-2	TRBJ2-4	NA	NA	CASSQDYKVDQYF	TGTGCCAGCAGCCAAGATTACAAGGTGGATCAGTACTTC
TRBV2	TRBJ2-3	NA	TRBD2	CASSSLAGGPRTQYF	TGTGCCAGCAGTTCCCTAGCGGGAGGGCCTCGTACGCAGTATTTT
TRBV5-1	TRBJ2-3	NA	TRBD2	CASRPSGSSDTQYF	TGCGCCAGCAGGCCCAGCGGGAGCTCAGATACGCAGTATTTT
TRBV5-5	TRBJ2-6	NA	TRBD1	CASSLRQGAFASGANVLTF	TGTGCCAGCAGCCTTCGACAGGGGGCGTTTGCCTCTGGGGCCAACGTCCTGACTTTC
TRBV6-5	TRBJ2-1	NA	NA	CASSYDGSSRSGEQFF	TGTGCCAGCAGTTACGACGGCAGTTCGCGATCAGGAGAGCAGTTCTTC